The present TCR beta chain was sequenced within a study of brain T cells in children with intractable seizures. Overall study findings and caveats: Absence of clones before surgery may stem from lower sequencing depth.

Pre-surgery treatment included at least one anti-epileptic drug. Method: immunoSEQ multiplex PCR; TCRdb's copy keeps in-frame clones and lacks some. Of 110,000 or so clones listed, roughly 92% were seen once; the top ten hold about 4%. A remark on this clone: Its antigen is unknown.

The CDR3 totals 15 residues. With 3 bases clipped from V and 1 base from J, the junction kept 2 bases outside the gene matches. CDR1 ENHRY and CDR2 SYGVKD come from the germline V gene. Sequenced here: peripheral blood, sampled at surgery. This rearrangement joins TRBV10-3 to TRBJ2-2, with 7 bases lining up with TRBD1. The clonotype was recovered from a boy less than two years old with hemimegalencephaly and intractable seizures. The CDR3 nucleotides read TGTGCCATCAGTGATCAGGGGGTGAACACCGGGGAGCTGTTTTTT. It translates to CAISDQGVNTGELFF.